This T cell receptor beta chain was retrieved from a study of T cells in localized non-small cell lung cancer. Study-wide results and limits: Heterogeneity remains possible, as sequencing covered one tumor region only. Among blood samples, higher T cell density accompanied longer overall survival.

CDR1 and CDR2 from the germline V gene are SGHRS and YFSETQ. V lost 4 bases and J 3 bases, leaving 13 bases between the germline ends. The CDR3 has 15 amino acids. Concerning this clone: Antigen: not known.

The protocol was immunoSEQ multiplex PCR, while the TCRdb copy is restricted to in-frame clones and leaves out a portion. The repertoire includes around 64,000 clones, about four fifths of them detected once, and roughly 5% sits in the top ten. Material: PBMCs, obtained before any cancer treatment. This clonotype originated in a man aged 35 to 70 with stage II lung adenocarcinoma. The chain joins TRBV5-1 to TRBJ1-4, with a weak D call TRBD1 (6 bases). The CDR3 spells CASSGRGEPNEKLFF. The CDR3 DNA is TGCGCCAGCAGCGGGAGGGGGGAACCTAATGAAAAACTGTTTTTT.